This TCR beta chain was observed in a study of blood T cell repertoires in COVID-19. Background on the study: Sites across the United States, Italy and Spain contributed samples from acute and convalescent COVID-19. PBMCs, B-cell-depleted T cells, or T cells were the source of the cDNA or gDNA that made up the material.

As handled by the study authors: Estimated nucleated cell counts came from reference gene primer amplification. Generated by immunoSEQ multiplex PCR, the TCRdb table keeps only in-frame clones and is missing some. V and J calls and clone size are those listed in that table; D and trimming were worked out from the DNA. This sample has 50,000 to 65,000 clones, with around nine tenths found just once. Looked up from germline, CDR1 is LNHDA and CDR2 is SQIVND (reference sequence). There are 14 residues in the CDR3. Trimming removed 6 bases from V and 8 bases from J; junction bases left unmatched: 12. This clone was seen only once.

The rearrangement links TRBV19 to TRBJ1-2, with 7 positions matching TRBD1. This TCR came from a human donor in a cohort sampled during active COVID-19. Sequencing input: peripheral blood. DNA of the CDR3: TGTGCCAGTAGCCAGGACAGGACAGGTGGCGGCTACACCTTC. Its protein is CASSQDRTGGGYTF.